Shown below are 16 T cell receptor beta chains from a single sample sequenced in a study of blood T cell repertoires in COVID-19. The method was immunoSEQ multiplex PCR; TCRdb's version includes in-frame clones alone and lacks a portion of them. Of 250,000 to 300,000 clones listed, around 86% are singletons. Material for sequencing was peripheral blood. Receptor source: a woman between 55 and 75 years old with active or convalescent COVID-19.

This sequence joins TRBV7-8 and TRBJ2-3, with D perhaps matching TRBD2 (6 bases). V lost 1 base to trimming and J lost 0 bases, with 8 bases between them. Germline V gives CDR1 SGHVS, CDR2 FQNEAQ. The CDR3 has 15 residues. CDR3 nucleotides: TGTGCCAGCAGCTTAGTGGGGGGTAGCACAGATACGCAGTATTTT. Translated, it gives CASSLVGGSTDTQYF.

CDR3: CASSYSVGNTEAFF. The CDR3 bases are TGTGCCAGCAGTTACTCGGTCGGGAACACTGAAGCTTTCTTT. The J gene is TRBJ1-1, the V gene TRBV6-6; D gene ambiguous. Germline CDR1 is MNHNY and CDR2 is SVGAGI (reference sequence). The V end lost 0 bases, the J end lost 1 base, and 6 bases lay between the germline ends. The CDR3 loop spans 14 amino acids.

The V call is TRBV11-2, the J call TRBJ2-3; TRBD2 aligns across 10 bases. CDR3 length: 16 residues. After removal of 4 bases from V and 4 bases from J, the junction contained 8 bases not matched to a gene. Germline loops: CDR1 SGHAT, CDR2 FQNNGV. CDR3 region: CASSWWGTSESDTQYF. In nucleotides, the CDR3 is TGTGCCAGCAGCTGGTGGGGGACTAGCGAGTCAGATACGCAGTATTTT.

The rearrangement uses TRBV6-4 and TRBJ1-5; 11 bases are a match to TRBD1. CDR1 and CDR2 (germline): MRHNA, SNTAGT. After removal of 3 bases from V and 7 bases from J, the junction contained 5 bases not matched to a gene. The CDR3 loop spans 15 amino acids. For the CDR3, the DNA is TGTGCCAGCAGTGAGGGGACAGGGGGGGAACAGCCCCAGCATTTT. Translation gives CASSEGTGGEQPQHF.

The CDR3 nucleotides are TGTGCCAGCAGCCGAACAGGGAACTATGGCTACACCTTC. Translation gives CASSRTGNYGYTF. The genes are TRBV7-9 and TRBJ1-2, with TRBD1 as a possible D gene (6 bases). CDR3 length: 13 amino acids. In germline, CDR1 is SEHNR, CDR2 FQNEAQ (reference sequence). V was trimmed by 5 bases and J by 2 bases, leaving 9 bases between them.

The V gene is TRBV6-2 or TRBV6-3, the J gene TRBJ2-1, with 8 bases that match TRBD2. The CDR3 covers 18 residues. Trimming took 2 bases from V and 6 from J; bases not matched to a gene: 15. Per the germline V gene, CDR1 is MNHEY and CDR2 is SVGEGT. This chain's CDR3 is CASSYPDGGQRGLNEQFF. The CDR3 DNA reads as TGTGCCAGCAGTTACCCAGACGGGGGGCAGCGGGGGCTCAATGAGCAGTTCTTC.

The rearrangement uses TRBV5-1 and TRBJ2-2; D might be TRBD1 (5 bases). Germline CDR1 is SGHRS and CDR2 is YFSETQ. The CDR3 loop spans 15 amino acids. Trimming took off 4 bases at V and 1 base at J, with 11 bases between the two ends. The CDR3 nucleotides read TGCGCCAGCAGCGTGTCTACAGGGAACACCGGGGAGCTGTTTTTT. Protein sequence: CASSVSTGNTGELFF. Combining the CDR3 with reference TRBV5-1 and TRBJ2-2 gives the whole variable domain KAGVTQTPRYLIKTRGQQVTLSCSPISGHRSVSWYQQTPGQGLQFLFEYFSETQRNKGNFPGRFSGRQFSNSRSEMNVSTLELGDSALYLCASSVSTGNTGELFFGEGSRLTVL.

The V call is TRBV10-2, the J call TRBJ2-1; 13 bases match TRBD2. J lost 4 bases, V lost 6 bases, and 3 bases had no gene match. Germline loops: CDR1 WSHSY, CDR2 SAAADI. The CDR3 consists of 15 residues. The CDR3 protein is CASSWTSGGYNEQFF. The CDR3, as DNA: TGCGCCAGCAGCTGGACTAGCGGGGGATACAATGAGCAGTTCTTC.

This sequence joins TRBV7-9 and TRBJ2-7; 7 bases map to TRBD1. This CDR3 contains 14 residues. Germline loops: CDR1 SEHNR, CDR2 FQNEAQ (reference sequence). J was trimmed by 1 base and V by 4 bases; bases with no gene match: 4. This chain's CDR3 is CASSSRTGSYEQYF. The CDR3, as DNA: TGTGCCAGCAGCTCCCGGACAGGTTCCTACGAGCAGTACTTC. Filled out from reference TRBV7-9 and TRBJ2-7, the complete variable domain reads DTGVSQNPRHKITKRGQNVTFRCDPISEHNRLYWYRQTLGQGPEFLTYFQNEAQLEKSRLLSDRFSAERPKGSFSTLEIQRTEQGDSAMYLCASSSRTGSYEQYFGPGTRLTVT.

This clone has just a few counts. The chain couples TRBV9 to TRBJ1-1; D might be TRBD1 (5 bases). CDR1 and CDR2 from the germline V gene are SGDLS and YYNGEE. With 0 bases removed from V and 0 bases from J, the gap between germline ends came to 12 bases. The CDR3 has 16 amino acids. The CDR3 DNA sequence: TGTGCCAGCAGCGTAGGCTTCCGGGGGATGAACACTGAAGCTTTCTTT. Its translation: CASSVGFRGMNTEAFF.

The V call is TRBV6-6, the J call TRBJ2-4; TRBD2 aligns across 14 bases. V lost 5 bases, J lost 0 bases, and 6 bases stayed unmatched. The CDR3 is made up of 18 amino acids. Germline CDR1 MNHNY, CDR2 SVGAGI (reference sequence). The CDR3 loop reads CASSQRLAGGQAKNIQYF. Written as DNA, the CDR3 is TGTGCCAGCAGTCAGCGACTAGCGGGGGGGCAAGCCAAAAACATTCAGTACTTC.

V and J are TRBV19 and TRBJ2-3; possibly TRBD2 for D (5 bases). Germline V lookup: CDR1 LNHDA, CDR2 SQIVND (reference sequence). V was shortened by 3 bases and J by 5 bases, with 15 bases between the two germline ends. The CDR3 is made up of 15 amino acids. The CDR3 loop is CASSITGKGIDTQYF. CDR3 coding DNA: TGTGCCAGTAGTATTACGGGAAAAGGGATAGATACGCAGTATTTT. The entire variable domain, with the rest obtained from reference TRBV19 and TRBJ2-3, is as follows: DGGITQSPKYLFRKEGQNVTLSCEQNLNHDAMYWYRQDPGQGLRLIYYSQIVNDFQKGDIAEGYSVSREKKESFPLTVTSAQKNPTAFYLCASSITGKGIDTQYFGPGTRLTVL.

The chain uses TRBV5-1 and TRBJ2-1; a possible D gene is TRBD2 (6 bases). The CDR3 totals 15 residues. Between the trimmed V and J ends, which lost 0 bases and 4 bases, there was a span of 11 bases. Germline lookup yields CDR1 SGHRS and CDR2 YFSETQ. Here the CDR3 reads CASSLELASYNEQFF. CDR3 coding DNA: TGCGCCAGCAGCTTGGAGCTAGCGAGTTACAATGAGCAGTTCTTC.

This clone was detected only a few times. This sequence joins TRBV19 and TRBJ2-3; D might be TRBD2 (6 bases). The CDR3 contains 14 residues. Trimming removed 4 bases at V and 4 bases at J, with 12 bases between. Germline V gives CDR1 LNHDA, CDR2 SQIVND (reference sequence). The CDR3 loop is CASSSPGLSDTQYF. CDR3 nucleotide sequence: TGTGCCAGTAGTAGCCCGGGACTCTCAGATACGCAGTATTTT.

In its sample, this clone was seen a few times. V is TRBV3-1 (or the pseudogene TRBV3-2) and J is TRBJ1-2; 7 nucleotides align to TRBD1. V was clipped by 3 bases and J by 0 bases; unmatched bases: 7. CDR1 and CDR2 from the germline V gene are LGHDT and YNNKEL (reference sequence). This CDR3 has 16 residues. DNA of the CDR3: TGTGCCAGCAGCCAGAGACAGGGTACAGCTAACTATGGCTACACCTTC. Translated: CASSQRQGTANYGYTF.

The chain carries TRBV5-8 and TRBJ2-1; TRBD2 aligns across 11 bases. The CDR3 covers 17 residues. The germline V gene encodes CDR1 SGHTS and CDR2 YDEGEE. Unmatched junction bases numbered 9, after V lost 5 bases and J lost 2 bases. CDR3 in amino acids: CASRDVAGGAPYNEQFF. In DNA form, the CDR3 reads TGTGCCAGCAGAGATGTAGCGGGGGGGGCCCCCTACAATGAGCAGTTCTTC.